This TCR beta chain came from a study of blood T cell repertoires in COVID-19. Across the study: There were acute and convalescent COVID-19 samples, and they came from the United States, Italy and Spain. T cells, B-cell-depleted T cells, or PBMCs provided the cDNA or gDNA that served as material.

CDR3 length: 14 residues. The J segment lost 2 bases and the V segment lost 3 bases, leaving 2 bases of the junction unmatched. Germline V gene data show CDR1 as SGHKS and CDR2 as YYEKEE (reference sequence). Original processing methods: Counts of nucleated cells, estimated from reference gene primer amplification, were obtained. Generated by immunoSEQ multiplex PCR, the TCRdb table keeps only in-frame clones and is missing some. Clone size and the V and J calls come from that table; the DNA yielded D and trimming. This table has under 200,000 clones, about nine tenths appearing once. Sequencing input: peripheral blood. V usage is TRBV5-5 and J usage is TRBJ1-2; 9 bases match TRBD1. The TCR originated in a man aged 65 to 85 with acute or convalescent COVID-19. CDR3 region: CASSWGQGNYGYTF. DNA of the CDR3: TGTGCCAGCAGCTGGGGACAGGGAAACTATGGCTACACCTTC. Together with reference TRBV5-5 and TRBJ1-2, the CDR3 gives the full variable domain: DAGVTQSPTHLIKTRGQQVTLRCSPISGHKSVSWYQQVLGQGPQFIFQYYEKEERGRGNFPDRFSARQFPNYSSELNVNALLLGDSALYLCASSWGQGNYGYTFGSGTRLTVV.